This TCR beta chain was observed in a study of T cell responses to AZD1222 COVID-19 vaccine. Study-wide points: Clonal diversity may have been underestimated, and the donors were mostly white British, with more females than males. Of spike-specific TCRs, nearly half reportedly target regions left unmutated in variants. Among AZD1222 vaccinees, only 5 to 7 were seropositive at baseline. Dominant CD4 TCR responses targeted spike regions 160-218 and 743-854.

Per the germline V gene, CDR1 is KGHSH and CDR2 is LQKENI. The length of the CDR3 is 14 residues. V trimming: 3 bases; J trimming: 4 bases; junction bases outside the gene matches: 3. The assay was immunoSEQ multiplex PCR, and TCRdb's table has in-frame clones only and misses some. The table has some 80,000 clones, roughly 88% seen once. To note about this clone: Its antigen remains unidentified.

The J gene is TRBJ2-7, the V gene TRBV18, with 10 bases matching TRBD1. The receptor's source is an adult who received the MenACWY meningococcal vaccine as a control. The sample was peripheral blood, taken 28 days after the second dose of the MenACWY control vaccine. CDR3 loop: CASSPGTGVYEQYF. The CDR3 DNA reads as TGTGCCAGCTCACCTGGGACAGGGGTGTACGAGCAGTACTTC. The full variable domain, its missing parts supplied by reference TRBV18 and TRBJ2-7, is NAGVMQNPRHLVRRRGQEARLRCSPMKGHSHVYWYRQLPEEGLKFMVYLQKENIIDESGMPKERFSAEFPKEGPSILRIQQVVRGDSAAYFCASSPGTGVYEQYFGPGTRLTVT.